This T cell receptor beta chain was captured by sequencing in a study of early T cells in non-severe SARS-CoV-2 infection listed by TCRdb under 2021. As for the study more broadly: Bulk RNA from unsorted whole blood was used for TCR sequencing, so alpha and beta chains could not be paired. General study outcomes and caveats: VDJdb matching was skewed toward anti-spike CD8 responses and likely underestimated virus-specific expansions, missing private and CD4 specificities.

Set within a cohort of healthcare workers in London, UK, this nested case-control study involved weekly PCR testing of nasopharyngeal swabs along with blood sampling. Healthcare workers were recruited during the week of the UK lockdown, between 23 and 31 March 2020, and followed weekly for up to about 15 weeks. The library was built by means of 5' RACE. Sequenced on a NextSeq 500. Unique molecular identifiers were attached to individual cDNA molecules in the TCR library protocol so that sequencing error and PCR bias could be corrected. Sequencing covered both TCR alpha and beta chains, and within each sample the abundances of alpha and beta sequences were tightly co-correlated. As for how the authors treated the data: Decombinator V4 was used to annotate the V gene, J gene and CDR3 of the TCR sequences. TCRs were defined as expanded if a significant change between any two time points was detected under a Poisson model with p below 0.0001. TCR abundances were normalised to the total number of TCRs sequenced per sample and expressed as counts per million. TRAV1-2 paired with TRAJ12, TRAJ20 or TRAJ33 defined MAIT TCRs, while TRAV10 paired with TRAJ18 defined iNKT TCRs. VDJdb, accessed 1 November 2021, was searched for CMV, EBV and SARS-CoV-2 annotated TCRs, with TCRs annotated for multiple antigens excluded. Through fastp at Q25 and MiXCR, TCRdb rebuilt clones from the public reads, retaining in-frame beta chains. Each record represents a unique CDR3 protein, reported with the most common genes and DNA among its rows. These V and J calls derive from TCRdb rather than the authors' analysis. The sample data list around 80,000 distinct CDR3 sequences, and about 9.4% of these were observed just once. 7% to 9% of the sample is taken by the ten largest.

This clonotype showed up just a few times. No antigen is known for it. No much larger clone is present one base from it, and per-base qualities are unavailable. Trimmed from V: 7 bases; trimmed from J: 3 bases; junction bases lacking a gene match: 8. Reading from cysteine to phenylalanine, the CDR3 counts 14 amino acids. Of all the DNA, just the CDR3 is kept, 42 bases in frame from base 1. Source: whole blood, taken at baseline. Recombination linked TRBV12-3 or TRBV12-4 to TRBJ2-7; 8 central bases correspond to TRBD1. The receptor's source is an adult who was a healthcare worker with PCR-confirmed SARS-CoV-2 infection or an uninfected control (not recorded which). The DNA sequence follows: TGTGCCAGCAATAGGGGACAGGACCTCTACGAGCAGTACTTC. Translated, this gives CASNRGQDLYEQYF.